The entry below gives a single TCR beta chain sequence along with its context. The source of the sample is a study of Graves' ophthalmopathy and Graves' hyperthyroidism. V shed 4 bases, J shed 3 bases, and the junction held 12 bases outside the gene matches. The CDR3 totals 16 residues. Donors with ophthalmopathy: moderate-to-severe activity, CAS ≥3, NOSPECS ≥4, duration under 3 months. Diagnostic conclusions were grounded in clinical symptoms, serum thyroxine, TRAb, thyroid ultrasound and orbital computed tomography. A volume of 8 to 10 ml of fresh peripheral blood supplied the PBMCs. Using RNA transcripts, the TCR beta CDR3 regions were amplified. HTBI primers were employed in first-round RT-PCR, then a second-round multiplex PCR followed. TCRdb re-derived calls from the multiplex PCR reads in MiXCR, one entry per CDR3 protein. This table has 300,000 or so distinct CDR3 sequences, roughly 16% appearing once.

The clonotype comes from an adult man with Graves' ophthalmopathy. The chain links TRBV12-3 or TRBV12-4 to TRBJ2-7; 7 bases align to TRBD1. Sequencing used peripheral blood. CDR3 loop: CASSYQQGSPDYEQYF. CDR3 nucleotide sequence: TGTGCCAGCAGTTACCAACAGGGGTCCCCCGACTACGAGCAGTACTTC.